These 29 T cell receptor beta chains originate from one sample sequenced in a study of human T cells and chemical hapten exposure. Unfractionated whole blood yielded total RNA. A single record per CDR3 protein comes from TCRdb applying MiXCR to the 5' RACE reads. The table shows tens of thousands of distinct CDR3 sequences, with about 7.7% occurring only once. These receptor sequences come from a male donor in good health.

This clonotype occurred many times. The rearrangement links TRBV20-1 to TRBJ2-7, with TRBD2 identical over 7 bases. The V and J ends lost 0 bases and 3 bases, in that order; junction bases with no gene match: 8. This CDR3 is built from 15 residues. Germline V gene data show CDR1 as DFQATT and CDR2 as SNEGSKA (reference sequence). CDR3 sequence: CSARDPSGVFYEQYF. Written as DNA, the CDR3 is TGCAGTGCTAGAGATCCCAGCGGGGTCTTCTACGAGCAGTACTTC.

This clonotype has only a few counts. The V call is TRBV5-1, the J call TRBJ1-1, with a possible D match to TRBD1 (6 bases). Germline CDR1 is SGHRS and CDR2 is YFSETQ. V lost 0 bases and J 1 base, leaving 10 bases between the germline ends. The CDR3 extends over 15 amino acids. The CDR3 loop reads CASSLEGHGNTEAFF. The CDR3 DNA reads as TGCGCCAGCAGCTTGGAGGGACATGGGAACACTGAAGCTTTCTTT.

This clonotype occurred a few times. The chain links TRBV5-1 to TRBJ2-7, with D unclear. This CDR3 has 13 residues. V gave up 4 bases and J gave up 2 bases, with 10 bases separating them. Germline CDR1 reads SGHRS; CDR2 reads YFSETQ. The CDR3 spells CASSPSSTYEQYF. CDR3 DNA: TGCGCCAGCAGCCCGTCGTCGACCTACGAGCAGTACTTC. Drawing the rest from reference TRBV5-1 and TRBJ2-7, the complete variable domain is KAGVTQTPRYLIKTRGQQVTLSCSPISGHRSVSWYQQTPGQGLQFLFEYFSETQRNKGNFPGRFSGRQFSNSRSEMNVSTLELGDSALYLCASSPSSTYEQYFGPGTRLTVT.

This clonotype was seen more than once but under ten times. The V call is TRBV12-5, the J call TRBJ2-7; TRBD2 matches 7 bases. The V gene's germline CDR1 is LGHNT and CDR2 FRNRAP. The V and J ends lost 0 bases and 5 bases, in that order; junction bases with no gene match: 4. There are 14 residues in the CDR3. The CDR3 nucleotides read TGTGCTAGTGGTTTGGTACGCGGGGGACACGAGCAGTACTTC. Protein: CASGLVRGGHEQYF.

The rearrangement uses TRBV19 and TRBJ2-7; D is uncertain. Germline loops: CDR1 LNHDA, CDR2 SQIVND (reference sequence). V was trimmed by 6 bases and J by 0 bases, leaving 9 bases between them. The CDR3 covers 13 residues. CDR3 region: CASSKTASYEQYF. CDR3 sequence (DNA): TGTGCCAGTAGCAAAACCGCCTCCTACGAGCAGTACTTC.

This clonotype appeared a single time. The rearrangement links TRBV7-9 to TRBJ1-2; the D is unclear. Trimming removed 4 bases from V and 4 bases from J, with 13 bases in between. The CDR3 extends over 14 amino acids. Germline assignment: CDR1 SEHNR and CDR2 FQNEAQ (reference sequence). DNA of the CDR3: TGTGCCAGCAGCTACCCTAGCACAATCTATGGCTACACCTTC. Translating it yields CASSYPSTIYGYTF.

Only a few counts were recorded for this clonotype. The chain joins TRBV5-1 to TRBJ1-1, with TRBD1 matching 11 bases. Per the germline V gene, CDR1 is SGHRS and CDR2 is YFSETQ. The V gene end was trimmed by 4 bases and the J gene end by 1 base; junction bases not matched to a gene: 9. There are 17 residues in the CDR3. CDR3 DNA sequence: TGCGCCAGCAGCCGCGGGACAGGGGGGCTTTCGAACACTGAAGCTTTCTTT. Translating it yields CASSRGTGGLSNTEAFF.

The chain is built from TRBV19 and TRBJ1-5, with a possible D match to TRBD1 (5 bases). The CDR3 is 19 amino acids. Trimming pared 5 bases from V and 3 bases from J, leaving 26 bases between. Germline V CDR1 and CDR2: LNHDA, SQIVND (reference sequence). In DNA form, the CDR3 reads TGTGCCAGTAGTGCGTTATCCCAGGGAGTTGACCGATTCAATCAGCCCCAGCATTTT. It translates to CASSALSQGVDRFNQPQHF.

The table lists this clonotype with many counts. The gene calls are TRBV6-5 and TRBJ2-7; 7 bases map to TRBD2. The germline gives CDR1 MNHEY, CDR2 SVGAGI. CDR3 length equals 14 residues. V was pared by 4 bases and J by 3 bases, with 6 bases of the junction left unmatched. CDR3 region: CASSSSAGLYEQYF. CDR3 sequence (DNA): TGTGCCAGCAGTTCTTCAGCGGGACTCTACGAGCAGTACTTC.

In its sample, this clonotype was seen many times. The rearrangement uses TRBV7-2 and TRBJ1-1; D uncertain. CDR3 size: 12 residues. The V end lost 1 base, the J end lost 4 bases, and 4 bases lay between the germline ends. Germline assignment: CDR1 SGHTA and CDR2 FQGNSA. CDR3 loop: CASSLEATEAFF. Here the CDR3 DNA reads TGTGCCAGCAGCTTAGAGGCCACTGAAGCTTTCTTT.

In this sample, this clonotype turned up a few times. The chain has TRBV2 and TRBJ1-5, with TRBD1 matching 9 bases. The germline V gene has CDR1 SNHLY and CDR2 FYNNEI. The ends lost 4 bases at V and 7 bases at J; junction bases unmatched: 8. The CDR3 sequence is 15 residues long. CDR3 DNA: TGTGCCAGCAGTGTAGCCGGGACAGGGATCCAGCCCCAGCATTTT. Its translation: CASSVAGTGIQPQHF.

This clonotype was counted a few times. This sequence joins TRBV7-2 and TRBJ1-3; 7 positions agree with TRBD1. The CDR3 runs 15 residues. J lost 3 bases, V lost 2 bases, and 4 bases had no gene match. The germline V gene encodes CDR1 SGHTA and CDR2 FQGNSA. For the CDR3, the DNA is TGTGCCAGCAGCTTATGGCAGGGGGATGGAAACACCATATATTTT. Translating it yields CASSLWQGDGNTIYF.

This clonotype occurred many times. This chain links TRBV12-3 or TRBV12-4 with TRBJ2-7; D unresolved. V shed 5 bases and J shed 3 bases, with 8 bases lying between them. The CDR3 totals 12 residues. DNA of the CDR3: TGTGCCAGCAGTCAGATTTTCTACGAGCAGTACTTC. Translating gives CASSQIFYEQYF.

Worth noting for this clonotype: This may stem from a read error, because a much larger clone lies one nucleotide away. The V gene is TRBV3-1, the J gene TRBJ2-2; 8 bases agree with TRBD2. This CDR3 has 15 residues. The trim removed 4 bases at V and 0 bases at J, leaving 1 base unmatched. From germline, CDR1 is LGHDT and CDR2 YNNKEL (reference sequence). The CDR3 DNA reads TGTGCCAGCAGCCTACTAGCGGCGAACACCGGGGAGCTGTTTTTT. Encoded protein: CASSLLAANTGELFF.

About this clonotype: A much larger clone lies a single base off, so this may be a read error. The chain has TRBV28 and TRBJ1-5, with 10 nucleotides matching TRBD1. The ends lost 6 bases at V and 1 base at J; junction bases unmatched: 6. Germline values: CDR1 MDHEN, CDR2 SYDVKM. The CDR3 spans 16 residues. The chain's CDR3 is CASSTGTGVSNQPQHF. The CDR3 bases are TGTGCCAGCAGCACCGGGACAGGGGTAAGCAATCAGCCCCAGCATTTT.

This rearrangement joins TRBV21-1 to TRBJ1-5. TRBV21-1 is a listed pseudogene. This CDR3 has 16 residues. Written as DNA, the CDR3 is TGTGCCAGCAGCAAAAGACATACAAGGGGCAATCAGCCCCAGCATTTT. It yields the protein CASSKRHTRGNQPQHF.

This clonotype was detected ten times or more. The rearrangement uses TRBV25-1 and TRBJ2-2; D gene uncertain. Per germline, CDR1 MGHDK and CDR2 SYGVNS. CDR3 length equals 14 residues. V lost 1 base, J lost 5 bases, and 8 bases lay in between. CDR3 bases: TGTGCCAGCAGTGAATCCCTAGAAACCGGGGAGCTGTTTTTT. This gives the protein CASSESLETGELFF.

The chain has TRBV7-2 and TRBJ2-2; D may be TRBD1 or TRBD2 (6 bases each). Germline V gene data show CDR1 as SGHTA and CDR2 as FQGNSA. Trimming took 5 bases from V and 1 from J, leaving 14 bases between them. This CDR3 has 16 amino acids. CDR3 protein: CASSVLGGLNTGELFF. In DNA, the CDR3 is TGTGCCAGCAGCGTCCTGGGGGGCCTGAACACCGGGGAGCTGTTTTTT.

This clonotype appeared many times. The chain uses TRBV27 and TRBJ1-1, with a weak D call TRBD1 (5 bases). Germline loops: CDR1 MNHEY, CDR2 SMNVEV (reference sequence). This CDR3 is built from 14 residues. V was clipped by 3 bases and J by 4 bases, with 12 bases between them. The CDR3, as DNA: TGTGCCAGCAGTTTCCTAAGGGGAGGCACTGAAGCTTTCTTT. Translating gives CASSFLRGGTEAFF.

J is TRBJ1-2 and V is TRBV4-1, with 7 bases aligning to TRBD1. This CDR3 spans 15 amino acids. Germline CDR1 reads MGHRA; CDR2 reads YSYEKL. V lost 0 bases and J lost 4; bases outside the gene matches: 5. The CDR3 DNA is TGCGCCAGCAGCCAAGAGCAGGGGGAATCCTATGGCTACACCTTC. Protein sequence: CASSQEQGESYGYTF.

This clonotype came up a few times. The rearrangement uses TRBV29-1 and TRBJ2-2; D possibly corresponds to TRBD1 (6 bases). The CDR3 sequence is 20 residues long. Trimming took off 3 bases at V and 1 base at J, with 27 bases between the two ends. CDR1 is SQVTM and CDR2 is ANQGSEA in the germline V gene. CDR3 loop: CSVEATTGTPNTENTGELFF. In nucleotides, the CDR3 is TGCAGCGTTGAGGCAACTACCGGGACACCGAATACGGAGAACACCGGGGAGCTGTTTTTT.

This clonotype was seen at least ten times. This rearrangement joins TRBV5-1 to TRBJ1-4, with 10 bases identical to TRBD1. This CDR3 is built from 16 residues. The ends lost 4 bases at V and 4 bases at J; junction bases unmatched: 7. CDR1 and CDR2 from the germline V gene are SGHRS and YFSETQ. Here the CDR3 reads CASSNGQGVYNEKLFF. For the CDR3, the DNA is TGCGCCAGCAGCAATGGACAGGGGGTGTATAATGAAAAACTGTTTTTT.

This clonotype showed up just once. The junction and the germline gene differ at one end; a read error may be behind it. The V and J genes are TRBV2 and TRBJ1-2, with a weak D call TRBD1 (6 bases). The CDR3 has 12 amino acids. Germline V gene data show CDR1 as SNHLY and CDR2 as FYNNEI. As DNA, the CDR3 is TGTGCCAGCAGTGTACAGGGAGATGGCGACACCTTC. Protein product: CASSVQGDGDTF.

This clonotype showed up just a few times. The chain carries TRBV5-1 and TRBJ2-1; TRBD1 is a possible D gene (5 bases). V dropped 0 bases and J dropped 3 bases, with 13 bases sitting between them. The CDR3 is made up of 16 amino acids. Germline V gene sequence: CDR1 SGHRS, CDR2 YFSETQ. This CDR3 is CASSLDWGSIYNEQFF. The CDR3 DNA reads TGCGCCAGCAGCTTGGACTGGGGCAGTATCTACAATGAGCAGTTCTTC.

This clonotype appeared once. The V call is TRBV6-5, the J call TRBJ2-3; TRBD1 matches 11 bases. The CDR3 loop spans 19 amino acids. J was trimmed by 4 bases and V by 0 bases; bases with no gene match: 12. From germline, CDR1 is MNHEY and CDR2 SVGAGI. The CDR3 is CASSYSLLSDRGRPDTQYF. CDR3 bases: TGTGCCAGCAGTTACTCCCTTTTATCGGACAGGGGGCGCCCAGATACGCAGTATTTT.

This clonotype occurred a few times. The J gene is TRBJ2-2, the V gene TRBV7-8; 12 bases align to TRBD1. Germline V lookup: CDR1 SGHVS, CDR2 FQNEAQ. V shed 5 bases and J 6 bases; nucleotides not matched to a gene: 13. The length of the CDR3 is 18 residues. CDR3 in DNA: TGTGCCAGCAGCGACCGGGACAGGGGGCGTATGATGGCCGGGGAGCTGTTTTTT. Translation: CASSDRDRGRMMAGELFF. Combining the CDR3 with reference TRBV7-8 and TRBJ2-2 gives the whole variable domain GAGVSQSPRYKVAKRGQDVALRCDPISGHVSLFWYQQALGQGPEFLTYFQNEAQLDKSGLPSDRFFAERPEGSVSTLKIQRTQQEDSAVYLCASSDRDRGRMMAGELFFGEGSRLTVL.

The table lists this clonotype with a few counts. The chain joins TRBV12-3 or TRBV12-4 to TRBJ1-1; D unclear. Trimming cost V 4 bases and J 9 bases, with 9 bases left between them. This CDR3 is built from 11 residues. Here the CDR3 reads CASSYSLKAFF. The CDR3 nucleotides are TGTGCCAGCAGTTATAGCCTCAAAGCTTTCTTT.

The rearrangement uses TRBV2 and TRBJ1-4; D is perhaps TRBD1 (5 bases). Germline-derived CDR1 and CDR2 are SNHLY and FYNNEI. The CDR3 extends over 15 amino acids. The V end was cut by 4 bases, the J end by 2 bases, with 11 bases between. As DNA, the CDR3 is TGTGCCAGCAGTGCTGGCCAGGGCACTAATGAAAAACTGTTTTTT. Its protein is CASSAGQGTNEKLFF.

V is TRBV20-1 and J is TRBJ2-3; D may be TRBD1 (6 bases). The V gene's germline CDR1 is DFQATT and CDR2 SNEGSKA (reference sequence). V lost 3 bases and J 2 bases, leaving 18 bases between the germline ends. The CDR3 consists of 16 residues. CDR3 amino acids: CSASRRDTPSTDTQYF. The CDR3 DNA follows: TGCAGTGCTAGTAGACGGGACACTCCCTCCACAGATACGCAGTATTTT.